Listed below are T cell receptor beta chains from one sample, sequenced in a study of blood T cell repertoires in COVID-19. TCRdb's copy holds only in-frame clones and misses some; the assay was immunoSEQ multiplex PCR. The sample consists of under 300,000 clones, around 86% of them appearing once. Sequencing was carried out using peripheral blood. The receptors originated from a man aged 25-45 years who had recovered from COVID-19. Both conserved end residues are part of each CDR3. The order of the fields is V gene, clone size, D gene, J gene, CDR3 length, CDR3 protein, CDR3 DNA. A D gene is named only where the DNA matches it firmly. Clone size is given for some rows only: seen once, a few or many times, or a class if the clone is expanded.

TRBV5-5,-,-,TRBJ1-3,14,CASSSQNSGNTIYF,TGTGCCAGCAGCTCACAAAACTCTGGAAACACCATATATTTT
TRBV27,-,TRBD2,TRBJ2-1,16,CASSMSPSGGATEQFF,TGTGCCAGCAGCATGTCTCCTAGCGGGGGGGCAACCGAGCAGTTCTTC
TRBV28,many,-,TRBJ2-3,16,CASSEGGGTDTDTQYF,TGTGCCAGCAGTGAAGGGGGGGGGACGGACACAGATACGCAGTATTTT
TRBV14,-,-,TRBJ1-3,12,CASSPGGYTIYF,TGTGCCAGCAGCCCGGGTGGATACACCATATATTTT
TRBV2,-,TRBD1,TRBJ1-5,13,CASIRDRAQPQHF,TGTGCCAGCATCCGTGACAGGGCTCAGCCCCAGCATTTT
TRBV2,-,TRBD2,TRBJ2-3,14,CASSTSARTDTQYF,TGTGCCAGTTCGACTAGCGCTCGCACAGATACGCAGTATTTT
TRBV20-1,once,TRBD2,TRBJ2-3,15,CSASDSSGNTDTQYF,TGCAGTGCTAGTGATTCTAGCGGAAACACAGATACGCAGTATTTT
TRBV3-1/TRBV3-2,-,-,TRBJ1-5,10,CLTRFGPQHF,TGCCTTACTCGATTCGGGCCCCAGCATTTT
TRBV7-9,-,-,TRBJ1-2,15,CASSLFDGDNYGYTF,TGTGCCAGCAGCTTATTTGACGGGGATAACTATGGCTACACCTTC
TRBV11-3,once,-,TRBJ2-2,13,CASSNRETGELFF,TGTGCCAGCAGCAACAGGGAGACCGGGGAGCTGTTTTTT
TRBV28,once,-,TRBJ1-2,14,CASSYMGRGYGYTF,TGTGCCAGCAGTTACATGGGGAGAGGGTATGGCTACACCTTC
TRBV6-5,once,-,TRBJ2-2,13,CASSLQGSGELFF,TGTGCCAGCAGCCTACAGGGATCCGGGGAGCTGTTTTTT
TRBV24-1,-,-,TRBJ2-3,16,CATSDSATLSTDTQYF,TGTGCCACCAGTGATTCCGCTACTCTGAGCACAGATACGCAGTATTTT
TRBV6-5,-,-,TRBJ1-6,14,CASKGVSYNSPLHF,TGTGCCAGCAAAGGAGTCTCCTATAATTCACCCCTCCACTTT
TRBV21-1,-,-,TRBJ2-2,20,CASSKGWALGLAGGPGELFF,TGTGCCAGCAGCAAAGGTTGGGCCTTGGGACTAGCGGGGGGGCCCGGGGAGCTGTTTTTT
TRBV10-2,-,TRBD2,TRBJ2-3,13,CASREAGADTQYF,TGCGCCAGCAGGGAAGCGGGAGCAGATACGCAGTATTTT
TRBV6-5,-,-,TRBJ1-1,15,CASNPRGARPSEAFF,TGTGCCAGCAACCCCCGGGGGGCCCGACCGAGTGAAGCTTTCTTT
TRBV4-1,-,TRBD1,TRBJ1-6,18,CASSQVRVGGAENSPLHF,TGCGCCAGCAGCCAAGTAAGGGTAGGGGGCGCCGAAAATTCACCCCTCCACTTT
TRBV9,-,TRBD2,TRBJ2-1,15,CASSVRTSGYNEQFF,TGTGCCAGCAGCGTAAGGACTAGCGGTTACAATGAGCAGTTCTTC
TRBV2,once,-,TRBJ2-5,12,CASTPESETQYF,TGTGCCAGCACCCCCGAGTCAGAGACCCAGTACTTC
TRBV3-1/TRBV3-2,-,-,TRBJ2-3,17,CASSQDRNTMSTDTQYF,TGTGCCAGCAGCCAAGATCGAAACACAATGAGCACAGATACGCAGTATTTT
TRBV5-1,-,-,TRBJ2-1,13,CASSLVAAGAQFF,TGCGCCAGCAGCTTGGTGGCGGCAGGGGCGCAGTTCTTC
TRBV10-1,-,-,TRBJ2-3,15,CASSESLAVSDTQYF,TGCGCCAGCAGTGAAAGTCTAGCTGTCTCGGATACGCAGTATTTT
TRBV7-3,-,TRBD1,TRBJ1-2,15,CASSWTGEANYGYTF,TGTGCCAGCAGCTGGACAGGGGAAGCTAACTATGGCTACACCTTC
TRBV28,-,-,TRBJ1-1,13,CASSPSSNTEAFF,TGTGCCAGCAGCCCCTCTTCGAACACTGAAGCTTTCTTT
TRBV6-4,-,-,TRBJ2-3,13,CASSAGFTDTQYF,TGTGCCAGCAGTGCGGGGTTCACAGATACGCAGTATTTT
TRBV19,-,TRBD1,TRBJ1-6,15,CASSMPGQGSSPLHF,TGTGCCAGTAGTATGCCGGGACAGGGGAGTTCACCCCTCCACTTT
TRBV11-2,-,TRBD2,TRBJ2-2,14,CASTLGGEAGELFF,TGTGCCAGCACCCTGGGGGGGGAGGCCGGGGAGCTGTTTTTT
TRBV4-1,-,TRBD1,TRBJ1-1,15,CASSQGGQGIGEAFF,TGCGCCAGCAGCCAAGGGGGACAGGGAATAGGTGAAGCTTTCTTT
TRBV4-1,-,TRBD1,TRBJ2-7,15,CASSQDLTGAKEQYF,TGCGCCAGCAGCCAAGATTTAACAGGGGCGAAAGAGCAGTACTTC
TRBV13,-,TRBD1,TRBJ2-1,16,CASSSLGQGAVDEQFF,TGTGCCAGCAGCTCCCTTGGACAGGGGGCGGTTGATGAGCAGTTCTTC
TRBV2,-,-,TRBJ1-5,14,CASSDETVNQPQHF,TGTGCCAGCAGTGACGAAACGGTCAATCAGCCCCAGCATTTT
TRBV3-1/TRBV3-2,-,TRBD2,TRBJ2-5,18,CASSRTSGGRVYQETQYF,TGTGCCAGCAGCCGTACGAGCGGGGGACGGGTCTACCAAGAGACCCAGTACTTC
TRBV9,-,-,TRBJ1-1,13,CASSVVPGTEAFF,TGTGCCAGCAGCGTAGTACCGGGCACTGAAGCTTTCTTT
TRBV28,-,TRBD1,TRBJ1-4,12,CASTLPGQVLFF,TGTGCCAGCACTCTTCCGGGACAGGTTCTGTTTTTT
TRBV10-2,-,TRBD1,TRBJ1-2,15,CASGRLGTGGDGYTF,TGCGCCAGCGGACGCCTGGGGACAGGGGGAGATGGCTACACCTTC
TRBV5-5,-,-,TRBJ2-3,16,CASSLGQGIGTDTQYF,TGTGCCAGCAGCTTGGGGCAGGGGATCGGCACAGATACGCAGTATTTT
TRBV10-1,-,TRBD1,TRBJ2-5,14,CASSERTGEETQYF,TGCGCCAGCAGTGAACGAACAGGGGAAGAGACCCAGTACTTC
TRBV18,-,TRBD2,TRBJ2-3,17,CASSTIPTSGVSDTQYF,TGTGCCAGCTCGACCATCCCGACTAGCGGGGTTTCAGATACGCAGTATTTT
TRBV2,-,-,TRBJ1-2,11,CASSEQYGYTF,TGTGCCAGCAGTGAACAGTATGGCTACACCTTC
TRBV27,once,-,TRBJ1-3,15,CASPAGGASGNTIYF,TGTGCCAGCCCGGCGGGCGGGGCCTCTGGAAACACCATATATTTT
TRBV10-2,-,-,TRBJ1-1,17,CASKQDLWIGQNTEAFF,TGCGCCAGCAAACAGGATTTGTGGATAGGGCAGAACACTGAAGCTTTCTTT
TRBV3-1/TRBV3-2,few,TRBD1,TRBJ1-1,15,CASSQDLGGWTEAFF,TGTGCCAGCAGCCAAGATCTAGGGGGCTGGACTGAAGCTTTCTTT
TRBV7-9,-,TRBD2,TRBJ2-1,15,CASSLAGGFTLEQFF,TGTGCCAGCAGCTTAGCGGGGGGGTTCACCCTTGAGCAGTTCTTC
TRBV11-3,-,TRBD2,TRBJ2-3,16,CASSALTSGGTDTQYF,TGTGCCAGCAGCGCCTTGACTAGCGGGGGCACAGATACGCAGTATTTT
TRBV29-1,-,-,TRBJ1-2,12,CSGGENLSGYTF,TGCAGCGGCGGGGAGAATCTCTCTGGCTACACCTTC
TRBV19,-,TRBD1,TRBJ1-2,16,CASSHTRPGQGSGYTF,TGTGCCAGTAGTCACACGAGACCCGGACAGGGGAGTGGCTACACCTTC
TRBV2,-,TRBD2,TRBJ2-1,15,CASRGQTSGGPIPFF,TGTGCCAGCAGGGGACAGACTAGCGGGGGGCCTATTCCGTTCTTC
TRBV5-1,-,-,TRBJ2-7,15,CASSRGTASSYEQYF,TGCGCCAGCAGCCGCGGGACGGCAAGCTCCTACGAGCAGTACTTC
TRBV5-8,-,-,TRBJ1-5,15,CASSGGWGEYQPQHF,TGTGCCAGCAGCGGGGGGTGGGGCGAGTATCAGCCCCAGCATTTT
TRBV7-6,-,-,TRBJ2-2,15,CASSTEFANTGELFF,TGTGCCAGCAGCACAGAGTTCGCGAACACCGGGGAGCTGTTTTTT
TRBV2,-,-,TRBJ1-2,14,CASTWHEDSYGYTF,TGTGCCAGCACCTGGCACGAGGATAGCTATGGCTACACCTTC
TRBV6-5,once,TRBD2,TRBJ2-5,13,CASSREGRETQYF,TGTGCCAGCAGTCGGGAGGGCCGGGAGACCCAGTACTTC
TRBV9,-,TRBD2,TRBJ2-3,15,CASNYAGGRGDTQYF,TGTGCCAGCAACTACGCGGGGGGGCGAGGAGATACGCAGTATTTT
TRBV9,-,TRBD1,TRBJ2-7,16,CASSPQGGTGVSLQYF,TGTGCCAGCAGCCCTCAGGGCGGGACAGGGGTATCGTTACAGTACTTC
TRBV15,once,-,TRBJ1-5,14,CATSRAGGNQPQHF,TGTGCCACCAGCAGAGCTGGAGGGAATCAGCCCCAGCATTTT
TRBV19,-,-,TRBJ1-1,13,CASSPGHNTEAFF,TGTGCCAGTAGCCCGGGACACAACACTGAAGCTTTCTTT